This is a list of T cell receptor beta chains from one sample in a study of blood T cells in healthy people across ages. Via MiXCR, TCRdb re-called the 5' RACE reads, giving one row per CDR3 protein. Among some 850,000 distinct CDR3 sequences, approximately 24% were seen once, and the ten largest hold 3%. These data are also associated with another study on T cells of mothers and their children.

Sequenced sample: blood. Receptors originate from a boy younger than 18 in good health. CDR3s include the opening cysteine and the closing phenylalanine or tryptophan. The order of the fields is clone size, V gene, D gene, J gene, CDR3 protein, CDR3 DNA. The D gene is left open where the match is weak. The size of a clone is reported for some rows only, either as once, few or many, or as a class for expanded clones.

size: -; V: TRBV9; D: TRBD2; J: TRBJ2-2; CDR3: CASSVGYGGAYTGELFF; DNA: TGTGCCAGCAGCGTAGGGTACGGGGGGGCCTACACCGGGGAGCTGTTTTTT
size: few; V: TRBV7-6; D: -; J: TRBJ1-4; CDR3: CASSSGAREKLFF; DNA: TGTGCCAGCAGCTCAGGTGCACGAGAAAAACTGTTTTTT
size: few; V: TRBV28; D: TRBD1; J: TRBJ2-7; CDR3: CASSFAGRGIYEQYF; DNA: TGTGCCAGCAGTTTCGCGGGCAGGGGGATCTACGAGCAGTACTTC
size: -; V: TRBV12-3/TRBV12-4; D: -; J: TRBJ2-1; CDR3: CASSPGVQRIIF; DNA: TGTGCCAGCAGTCCCGGGGTACAGAGGATAATCTTC
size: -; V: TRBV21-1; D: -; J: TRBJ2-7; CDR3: CASSPLGCRTAYYEQYF; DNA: TGTGCCAGCAGCCCCCTCGGTTGTAGAACAGCTTACTACGAGCAGTACTTC
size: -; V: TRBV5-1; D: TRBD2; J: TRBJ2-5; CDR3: CASSFTLAGGRETQYF; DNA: TGCGCCAGCAGCTTTACCCTAGCGGGGGGCCGGGAGACCCAGTACTTC
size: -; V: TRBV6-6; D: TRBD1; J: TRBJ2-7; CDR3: CASSPAGQGLNYEQYF; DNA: TGTGCCAGCAGCCCCGCCGGACAGGGGCTTAACTACGAGCAGTACTTC
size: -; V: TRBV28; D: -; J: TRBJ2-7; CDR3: CASRGLRGPSSYEQYF; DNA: TGTGCCAGCAGGGGACTTCGGGGACCCAGCTCCTACGAGCAGTACTTC
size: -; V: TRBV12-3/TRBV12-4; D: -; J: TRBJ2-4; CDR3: CASSLWWEAKNIQYF; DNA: TGTGCCAGCAGTTTATGGTGGGAAGCCAAAAACATTCAGTACTTC
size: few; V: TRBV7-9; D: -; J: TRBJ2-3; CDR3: CASSVESPQYF; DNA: TGTGCCAGTAGCGTAGAGTCCCCGCAGTATTTT
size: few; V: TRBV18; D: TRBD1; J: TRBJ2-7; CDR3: CASAPGQGGYEQYF; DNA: TGTGCCAGCGCACCGGGACAGGGAGGCTACGAGCAGTACTTC
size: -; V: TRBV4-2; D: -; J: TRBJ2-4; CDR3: CASSQDTNIQYF; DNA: TGTGCCAGCAGCCAAGACACAAACATTCAGTACTTC
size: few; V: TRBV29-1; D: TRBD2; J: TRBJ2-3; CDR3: CSVNRAGGTDTQYF; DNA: TGCAGCGTTAATAGGGCGGGAGGCACAGATACGCAGTATTTT
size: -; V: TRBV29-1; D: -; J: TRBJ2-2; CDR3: CSVLESTGELFF; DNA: TGCAGCGTTCTGGAGTCCACCGGGGAGCTGTTTTTT
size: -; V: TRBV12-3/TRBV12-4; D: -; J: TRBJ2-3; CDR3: CASSPRGLLPDTQYF; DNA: TGTGCCAGCAGTCCTAGGGGACTCTTACCAGATACGCAGTATTTT
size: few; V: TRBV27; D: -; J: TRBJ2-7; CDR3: CASSLSNIGYEQYF; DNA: TGTGCCAGCAGTTTATCGAACATTGGCTACGAGCAGTACTTC
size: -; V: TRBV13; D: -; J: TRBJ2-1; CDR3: CASRQRWGRDEQFF; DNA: TGTGCCAGCAGACAACGGTGGGGCAGGGATGAGCAGTTCTTC
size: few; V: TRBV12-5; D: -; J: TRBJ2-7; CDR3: CASGSQGFYEQYF; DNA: TGTGCTAGTGGTTCACAGGGATTTTACGAGCAGTACTTC
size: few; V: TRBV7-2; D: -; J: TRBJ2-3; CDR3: CASSLSGLGTDTQYF; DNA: TGTGCCAGCAGCTTATCCGGCCTCGGAACAGATACGCAGTATTTT
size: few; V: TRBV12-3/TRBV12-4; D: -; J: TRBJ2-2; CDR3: CASRQYTGELFF; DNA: TGTGCCAGCAGACAATACACCGGGGAGCTGTTTTTT
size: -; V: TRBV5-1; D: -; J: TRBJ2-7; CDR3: CASNPGINAYEQYF; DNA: TGCGCCAGCAATCCTGGGATTAATGCCTACGAGCAGTACTTC
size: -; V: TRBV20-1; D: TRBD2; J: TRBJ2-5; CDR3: CSAPPRLAGEQETQYF; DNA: TGCAGTGCTCCCCCCCGACTAGCGGGGGAACAAGAGACCCAGTACTTC
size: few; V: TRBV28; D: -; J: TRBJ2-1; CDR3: CASNPDPFGRLNEQFF; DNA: TGTGCCAGCAACCCGGACCCATTTGGTAGGTTAAATGAGCAGTTCTTC
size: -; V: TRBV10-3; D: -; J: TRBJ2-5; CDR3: CAISPGQYQETQYF; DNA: TGTGCCATCAGTCCGGGACAATACCAAGAGACCCAGTACTTC
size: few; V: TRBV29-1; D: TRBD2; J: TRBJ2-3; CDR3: CSVRERGGQTDTQYF; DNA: TGCAGCGTTCGAGAGCGGGGGGGCCAAACAGATACGCAGTATTTT
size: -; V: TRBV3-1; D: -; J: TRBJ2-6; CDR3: CAVREGAGANVLTF; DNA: TGTGCCGTTAGGGAGGGGGCTGGGGCCAACGTCCTGACTTTC
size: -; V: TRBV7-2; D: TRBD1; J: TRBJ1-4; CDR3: CASQQGFGEKLFF; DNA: TGTGCCAGCCAACAGGGGTTCGGGGAAAAACTGTTTTTT
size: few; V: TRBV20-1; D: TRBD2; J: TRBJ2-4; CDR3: CSAGRDVSAKNIQYF; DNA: TGCAGTGCTGGGAGGGACGTCTCAGCCAAAAACATTCAGTACTTC
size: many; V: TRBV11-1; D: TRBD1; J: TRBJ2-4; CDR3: CASSLRATGYSGIQYF; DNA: TGTGCCAGCAGCTTACGAGCGACAGGGTATTCTGGCATTCAGTACTTC
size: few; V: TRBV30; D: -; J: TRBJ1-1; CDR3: CAWSVSGATEAFF; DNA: TGTGCCTGGAGTGTCTCGGGGGCCACTGAAGCTTTCTTT
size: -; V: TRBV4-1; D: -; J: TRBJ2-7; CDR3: CASSHRENYEQYF; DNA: TGCGCCAGCAGCCACCGGGAAAACTACGAGCAGTACTTC
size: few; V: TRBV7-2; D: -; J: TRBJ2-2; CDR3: CASGLIGTGELFF; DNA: TGTGCCAGCGGTCTTATTGGCACCGGGGAGCTGTTTTTT
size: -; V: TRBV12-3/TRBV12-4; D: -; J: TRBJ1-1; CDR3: CASSLLLGAFF; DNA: TGTGCCAGCAGTTTGCTGCTCGGAGCTTTCTTT
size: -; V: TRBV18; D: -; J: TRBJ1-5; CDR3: CASSPLPGVQPQHF; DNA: TGTGCCAGCTCACCATTACCAGGGGTTCAGCCCCAGCATTTT
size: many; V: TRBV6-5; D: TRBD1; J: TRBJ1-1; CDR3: CASSLTGGEREAFF; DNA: TGTGCCAGCAGTTTGACAGGGGGCGAAAGAGAAGCTTTCTTT
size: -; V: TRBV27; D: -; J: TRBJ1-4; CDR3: CASSLDIPWANEKLFF; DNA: TGTGCCAGCAGTTTAGATATTCCGTGGGCTAATGAAAAACTGTTTTTT
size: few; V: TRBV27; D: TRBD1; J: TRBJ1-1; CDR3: CASSLTGSVRDTEAFF; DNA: TGTGCCAGCAGTTTGACAGGGTCGGTAAGGGACACTGAAGCTTTCTTT
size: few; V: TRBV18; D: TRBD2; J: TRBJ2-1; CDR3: CASTRSGGSYNEQFF; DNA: TGTGCCAGCACCAGGTCGGGGGGGAGCTACAATGAGCAGTTCTTC
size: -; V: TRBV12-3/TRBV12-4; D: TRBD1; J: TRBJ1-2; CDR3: CASSPGDRYYGYTF; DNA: TGTGCCAGCAGTCCCGGGGACAGATACTATGGCTACACCTTC
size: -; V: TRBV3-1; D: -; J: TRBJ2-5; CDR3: CASSQGVLAETQYF; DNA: TGTGCCAGCAGCCAAGGAGTTTTGGCCGAGACCCAGTACTTC
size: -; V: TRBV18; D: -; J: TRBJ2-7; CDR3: CASSSSGTNEQYF; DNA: TGTGCCAGCTCATCCTCCGGGACGAACGAGCAGTACTTC
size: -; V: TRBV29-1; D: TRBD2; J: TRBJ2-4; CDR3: CSGLAGTSGRNIQYF; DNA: TGCAGCGGCCTAGCCGGGACTAGCGGGAGAAACATTCAGTACTTC
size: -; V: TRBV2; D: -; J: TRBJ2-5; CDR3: CATSGEASVFQETQYF; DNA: TGTGCCACTTCGGGGGAGGCTAGCGTATTCCAAGAGACCCAGTACTTC
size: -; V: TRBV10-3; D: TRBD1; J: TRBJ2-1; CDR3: CAISERQGTFNEQFF; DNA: TGTGCCATCAGTGAACGACAGGGGACATTTAATGAGCAGTTCTTC
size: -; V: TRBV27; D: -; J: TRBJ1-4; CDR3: CASSLRSGSTNEKLFF; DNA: TGTGCCAGCAGTTTACGATCGGGGAGCACTAATGAAAAACTGTTTTTT
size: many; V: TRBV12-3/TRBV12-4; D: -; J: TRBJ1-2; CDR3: CASSLGRYGYTF; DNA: TGTGCCAGCAGTTTAGGGCGGTATGGCTACACCTTC
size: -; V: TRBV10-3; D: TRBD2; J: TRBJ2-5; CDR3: CVISRTSGGALGETQYF; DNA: TGTGTCATCAGTCGGACTAGCGGGGGGGCCCTAGGAGAGACCCAGTACTTC
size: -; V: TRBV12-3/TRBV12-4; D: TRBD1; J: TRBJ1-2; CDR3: CASTRPGQGGYGYTF; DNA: TGTGCCAGCACCCGTCCGGGACAGGGGGGGTACGGCTACACCTTC
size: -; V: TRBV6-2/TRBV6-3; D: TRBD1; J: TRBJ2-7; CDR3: CASRPGTGGVYEQYF; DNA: TGTGCCAGCAGACCCGGGACAGGGGGCGTGTACGAGCAGTACTTC
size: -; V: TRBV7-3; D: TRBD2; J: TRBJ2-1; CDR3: CASSPTTSGGVNEQFF; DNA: TGTGCCAGCAGCCCCACCACTAGCGGGGGGGTCAATGAGCAGTTCTTC
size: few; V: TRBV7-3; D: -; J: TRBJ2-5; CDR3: CASSSEGGLGETQYF; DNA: TGTGCCAGCAGCTCCGAGGGGGGTTTAGGAGAGACCCAGTACTTC
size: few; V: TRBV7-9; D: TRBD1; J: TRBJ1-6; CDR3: CASSRRAGGLGSPLHF; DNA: TGTGCCAGCAGCCGAAGGGCAGGGGGCTTAGGTTCACCCCTCCACTTT
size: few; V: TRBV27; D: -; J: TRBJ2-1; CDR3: CASSFGVPRHEQFF; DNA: TGTGCCAGCAGTTTTGGGGTCCCTAGGCATGAGCAGTTCTTC
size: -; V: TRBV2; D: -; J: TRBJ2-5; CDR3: CASSESGVQYF; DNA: TGTGCCAGCAGTGAATCTGGCGTGCAGTACTTC
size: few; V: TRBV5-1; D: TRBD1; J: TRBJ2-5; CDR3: CASREEGTGQETQYF; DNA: TGCGCCAGCAGGGAGGAGGGGACAGGACAAGAGACCCAGTACTTC
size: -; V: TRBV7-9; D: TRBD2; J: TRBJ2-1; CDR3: CASSLVLAVYNEQFF; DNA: TGTGCCAGCAGCTTAGTACTAGCGGTTTACAATGAGCAGTTCTTC
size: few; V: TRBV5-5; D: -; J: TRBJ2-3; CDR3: CASFLLGDTQYF; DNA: TGTGCCAGCTTTCTCCTTGGAGATACGCAGTATTTT
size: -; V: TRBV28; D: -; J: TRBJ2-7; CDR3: CASSSGAPLRYEQYF; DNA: TGTGCCAGCAGTTCGGGGGCCCCTCTAAGGTACGAGCAGTACTTC
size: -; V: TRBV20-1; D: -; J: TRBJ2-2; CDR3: CSARDRVGASTGELFF; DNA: TGCAGTGCTAGAGATCGAGTAGGGGCATCCACCGGGGAGCTGTTTTTT
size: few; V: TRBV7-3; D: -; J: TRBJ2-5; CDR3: CASSSRGRTPPVETQYF; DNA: TGTGCCAGCAGCTCCCGGGGGAGGACACCGCCTGTTGAGACCCAGTACTTC